This T cell receptor (beta chain) was found in a study of CD8 T cells in ankylosing spondylitis. MiXCR, run by TCRdb on the 5' RACE reads, gives a single entry per CDR3 protein. This table has 150,000 to 200,000 distinct CDR3 sequences, roughly 12% appearing once. Germline V gene data show CDR1 as SGDLS and CDR2 as YYNGEE. The CDR3 runs to 15 residues. V shed 1 base and J shed 0 bases, with 10 bases lying between them. This clonotype was counted a few times. V usage is TRBV9 and J usage is TRBJ1-2, with a weak D call TRBD1 (5 bases). The sequence was collected from a male donor with ankylosing spondylitis or in good health (not recorded which). Sequencing was performed on blood, either unsorted or a sorted T cell fraction (not recorded which). The CDR3 sequence: CASSVTAGPNYGYTF. CDR3 in DNA: TGTGCCAGCAGCGTAACTGCAGGGCCTAACTATGGCTACACCTTC. Together with reference TRBV9 and TRBJ1-2, the CDR3 gives the full variable domain: DSGVTQTPKHLITATGQRVTLRCSPRSGDLSVYWYQQSLDQGLQFLIQYYNGEERAKGNILERFSAQQFPDLHSELNLSSLELGDSALYFCASSVTAGPNYGYTFGSGTRLTVV.